This record concerns one TCR beta chain sequence. The antigen remains unidentified. V trimming: 4 bases; J trimming: 3 bases; junction bases outside the gene matches: 5. The CDR3 extends over 16 amino acids. Germline-derived CDR1 and CDR2 are MNHEY and SVGAGI. The primer mix had 60 Vbeta and 13 Jbeta primers. Method: immunoSEQ multiplex PCR; TCRdb's copy keeps in-frame clones and lacks some. The sample lists some 180,000 clones; around 84% were seen once. The data originate from a study of cytomegalovirus exposure and HLA in healthy donors. Study results and limitations: As confirmed in vitro, a few CMV-associated chains were specific for CMV antigens. A later analysis appeared to link common viral pathogens to several of the most significant clusters. Most likely, a cluster of highly shared sequence variants arose as a sequencing artifact. Donors were assumed by presence/absence analyses to have roughly uniform sequencing depth.

The V call is TRBV6-5, the J call TRBJ2-5; 13 bases agree with TRBD2. Sequencing was done on a sample of PBMCs. The sequence came from a woman aged 18-29 years in good health and CMV-seronegative. The CDR3 DNA sequence: TGTGCCAGCAGTTTCGGACTAGCGGGAGCCGAAGAGACCCAGTACTTC. This gives the protein CASSFGLAGAEETQYF.